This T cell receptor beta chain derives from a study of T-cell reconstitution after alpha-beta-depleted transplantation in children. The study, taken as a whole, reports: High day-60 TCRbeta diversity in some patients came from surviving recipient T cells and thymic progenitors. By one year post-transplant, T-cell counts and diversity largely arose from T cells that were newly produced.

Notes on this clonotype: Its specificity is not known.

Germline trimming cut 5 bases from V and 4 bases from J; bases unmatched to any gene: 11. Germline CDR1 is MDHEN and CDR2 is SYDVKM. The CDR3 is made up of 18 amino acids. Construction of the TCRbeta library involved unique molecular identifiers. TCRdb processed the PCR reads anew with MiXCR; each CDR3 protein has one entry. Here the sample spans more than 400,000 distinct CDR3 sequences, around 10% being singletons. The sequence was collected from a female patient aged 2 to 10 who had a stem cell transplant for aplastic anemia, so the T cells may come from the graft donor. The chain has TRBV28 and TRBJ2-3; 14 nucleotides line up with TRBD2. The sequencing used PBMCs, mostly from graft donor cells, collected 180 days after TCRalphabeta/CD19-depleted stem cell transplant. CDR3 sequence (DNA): TGTGCCAGCAGTCACCCCGGGACTAGCGGGAGCGGGGCAGATACGCAGTATTTT. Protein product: CASSHPGTSGSGADTQYF.